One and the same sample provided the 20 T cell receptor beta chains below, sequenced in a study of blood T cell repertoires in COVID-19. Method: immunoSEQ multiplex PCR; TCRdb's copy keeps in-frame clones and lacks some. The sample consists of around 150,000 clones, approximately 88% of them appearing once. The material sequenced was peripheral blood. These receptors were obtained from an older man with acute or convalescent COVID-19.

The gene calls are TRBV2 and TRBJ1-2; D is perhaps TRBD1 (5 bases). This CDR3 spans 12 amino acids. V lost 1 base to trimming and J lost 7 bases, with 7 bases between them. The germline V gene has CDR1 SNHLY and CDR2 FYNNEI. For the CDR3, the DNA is TGTGCCAGCAGTGAAGGGCAGGGTGGCTACACCTTC. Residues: CASSEGQGGYTF. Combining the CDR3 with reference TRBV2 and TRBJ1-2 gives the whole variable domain EPEVTQTPSHQVTQMGQEVILRCVPISNHLYFYWYRQILGQKVEFLVSFYNNEISEKSEIFDDQFSVERPDGSNFTLKIRSTKLEDSAMYFCASSEGQGGYTFGSGTRLTVV.

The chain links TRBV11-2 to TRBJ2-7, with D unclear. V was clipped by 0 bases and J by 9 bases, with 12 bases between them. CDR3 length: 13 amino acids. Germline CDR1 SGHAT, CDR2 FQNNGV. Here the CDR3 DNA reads TGTGCCAGCAGCTTAGATCAGACTGCCGCGCAGTACTTC. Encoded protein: CASSLDQTAAQYF.

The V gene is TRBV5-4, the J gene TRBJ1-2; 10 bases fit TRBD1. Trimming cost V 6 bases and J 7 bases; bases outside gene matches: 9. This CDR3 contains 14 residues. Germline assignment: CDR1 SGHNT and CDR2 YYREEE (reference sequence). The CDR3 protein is CASTTGTGEFGYTF. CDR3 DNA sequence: TGTGCCAGCACCACGGGGACAGGGGAATTTGGCTACACCTTC. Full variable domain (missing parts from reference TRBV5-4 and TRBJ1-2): ETGVTQSPTHLIKTRGQQVTLRCSSQSGHNTVSWYQQALGQGPQFIFQYYREEENGRGNFPPRFSGLQFPNYSSELNVNALELDDSALYLCASTTGTGEFGYTFGSGTRLTVV.

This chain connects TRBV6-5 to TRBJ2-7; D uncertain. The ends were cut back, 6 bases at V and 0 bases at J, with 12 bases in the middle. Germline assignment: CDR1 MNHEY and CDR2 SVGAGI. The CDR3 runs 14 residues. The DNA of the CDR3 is TGTGCCAGCAGCCACACTAAAAGCTCCTACGAGCAGTACTTC. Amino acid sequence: CASSHTKSSYEQYF.

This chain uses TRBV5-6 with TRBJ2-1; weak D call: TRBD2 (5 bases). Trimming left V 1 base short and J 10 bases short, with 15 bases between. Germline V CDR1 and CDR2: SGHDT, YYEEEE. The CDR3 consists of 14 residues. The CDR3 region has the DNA TGTGCCAGCAGCTTGCGTCTAGCCGATCGAGAGCAGTTCTTC. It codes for CASSLRLADREQFF.

This chain's CDR3 is CASTTQQGTFYEQYF. The CDR3 DNA is TGTGCCAGCACCACCCAACAGGGGACCTTCTACGAGCAGTACTTC. V and J are TRBV6-6 and TRBJ2-7, with 7 positions matching TRBD1. CDR1 and CDR2 from the germline V gene are MNHNY and SVGAGI (reference sequence). CDR3 size: 15 residues. V lost 7 bases to trimming and J lost 3 bases; unmatched junction nucleotides: 12.

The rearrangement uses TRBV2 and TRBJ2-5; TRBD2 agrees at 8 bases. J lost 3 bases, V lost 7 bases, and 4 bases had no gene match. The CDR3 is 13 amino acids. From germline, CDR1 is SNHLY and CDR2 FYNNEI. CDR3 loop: CASNRLAKETQYF. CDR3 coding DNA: TGTGCCAGCAACCGACTAGCGAAAGAGACCCAGTACTTC. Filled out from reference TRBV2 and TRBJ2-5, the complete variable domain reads EPEVTQTPSHQVTQMGQEVILRCVPISNHLYFYWYRQILGQKVEFLVSFYNNEISEKSEIFDDQFSVERPDGSNFTLKIRSTKLEDSAMYFCASNRLAKETQYFGPGTRLLVL.

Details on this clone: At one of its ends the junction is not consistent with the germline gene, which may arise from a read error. CDR3 coding DNA: TGTGCCAGCAGCCTTTTGACTTCCGGGACAGGCACCGATACGCAGTATTTT. Translation: CASSLLTSGTGTDTQYF. The chain recombines TRBV9 with TRBJ2-3, with 8 nucleotides matching TRBD1. The CDR3 sequence is 17 residues long. In germline, CDR1 is SGDLS, CDR2 YYNGEE.

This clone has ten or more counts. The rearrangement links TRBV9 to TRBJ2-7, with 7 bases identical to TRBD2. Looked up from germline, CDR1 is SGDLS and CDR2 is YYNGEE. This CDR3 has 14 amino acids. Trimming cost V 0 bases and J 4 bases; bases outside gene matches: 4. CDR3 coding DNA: TGTGCCAGCAGCGTAGGGGCACTAGCGTACGAGCAGTACTTC. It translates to CASSVGALAYEQYF.

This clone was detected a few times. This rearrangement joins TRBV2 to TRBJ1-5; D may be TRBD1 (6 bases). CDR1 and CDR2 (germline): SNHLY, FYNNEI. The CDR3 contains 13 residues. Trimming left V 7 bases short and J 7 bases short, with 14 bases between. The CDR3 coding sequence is TGTGCCAGCACGGCAGGGGCAGCACAGCCCCAGCATTTT. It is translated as CASTAGAAQPQHF.

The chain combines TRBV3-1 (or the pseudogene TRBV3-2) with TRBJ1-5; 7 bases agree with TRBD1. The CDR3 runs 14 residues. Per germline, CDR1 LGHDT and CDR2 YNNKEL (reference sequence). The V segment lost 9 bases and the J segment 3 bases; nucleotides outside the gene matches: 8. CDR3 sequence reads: CASQAQGDNQPQHF. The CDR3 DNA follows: TGTGCCAGTCAAGCCCAGGGGGACAATCAGCCCCAGCATTTT.

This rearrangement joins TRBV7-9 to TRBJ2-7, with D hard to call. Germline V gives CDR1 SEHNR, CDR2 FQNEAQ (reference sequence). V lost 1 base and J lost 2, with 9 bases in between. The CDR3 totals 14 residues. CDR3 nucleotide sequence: TGTGCCAGCAGCTTAGTAGTGATCCCCTACGAGCAGTACTTC. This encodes CASSLVVIPYEQYF.

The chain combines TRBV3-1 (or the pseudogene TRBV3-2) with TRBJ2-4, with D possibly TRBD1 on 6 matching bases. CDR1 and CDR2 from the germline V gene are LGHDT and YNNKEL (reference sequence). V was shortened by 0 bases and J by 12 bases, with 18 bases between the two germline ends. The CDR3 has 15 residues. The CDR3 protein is CASSQDARQASGQYF. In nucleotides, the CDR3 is TGTGCCAGCAGCCAAGATGCCCGACAGGCCAGCGGTCAGTACTTC.

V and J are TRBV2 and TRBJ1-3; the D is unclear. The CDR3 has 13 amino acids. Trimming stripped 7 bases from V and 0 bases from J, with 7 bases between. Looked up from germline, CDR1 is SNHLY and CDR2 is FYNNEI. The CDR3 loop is CASTTVSGNTIYF. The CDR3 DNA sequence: TGTGCCAGCACTACAGTCTCTGGAAACACCATATATTTT.

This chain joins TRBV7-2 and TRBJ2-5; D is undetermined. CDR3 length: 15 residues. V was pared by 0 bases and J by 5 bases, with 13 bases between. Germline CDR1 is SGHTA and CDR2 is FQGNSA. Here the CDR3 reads CASSLAGATWETQYF. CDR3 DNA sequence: TGTGCCAGCAGCTTAGCCGGCGCGACATGGGAGACCCAGTACTTC.

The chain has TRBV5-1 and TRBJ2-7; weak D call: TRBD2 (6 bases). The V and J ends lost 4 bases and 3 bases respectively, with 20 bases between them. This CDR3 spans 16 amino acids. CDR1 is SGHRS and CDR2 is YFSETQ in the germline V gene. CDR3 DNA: TGCGCCAGCAGCGGGGGAGGAGTAGCGGCAAACTACGAGCAGTACTTC. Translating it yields CASSGGGVAANYEQYF.

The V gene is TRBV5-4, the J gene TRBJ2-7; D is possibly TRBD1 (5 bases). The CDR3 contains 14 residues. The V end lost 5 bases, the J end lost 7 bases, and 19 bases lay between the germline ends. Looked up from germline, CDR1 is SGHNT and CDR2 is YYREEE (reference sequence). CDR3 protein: CASRDGQGFEEQYF. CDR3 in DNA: TGTGCCAGCAGGGATGGGCAGGGCTTTGAGGAGCAGTACTTC.

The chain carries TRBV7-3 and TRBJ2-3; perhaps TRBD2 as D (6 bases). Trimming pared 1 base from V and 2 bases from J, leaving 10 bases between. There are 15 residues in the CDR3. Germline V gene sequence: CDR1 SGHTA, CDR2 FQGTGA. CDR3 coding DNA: TGTGCCAGCAGCTTAATCGGACTATCCACAGATACGCAGTATTTT. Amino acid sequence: CASSLIGLSTDTQYF.

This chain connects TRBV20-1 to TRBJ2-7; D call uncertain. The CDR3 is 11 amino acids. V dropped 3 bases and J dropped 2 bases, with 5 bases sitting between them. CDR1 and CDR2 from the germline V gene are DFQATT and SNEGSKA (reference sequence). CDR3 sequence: CSASRTYEQYF. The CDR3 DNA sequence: TGCAGTGCTAGCAGAACCTACGAGCAGTACTTC.

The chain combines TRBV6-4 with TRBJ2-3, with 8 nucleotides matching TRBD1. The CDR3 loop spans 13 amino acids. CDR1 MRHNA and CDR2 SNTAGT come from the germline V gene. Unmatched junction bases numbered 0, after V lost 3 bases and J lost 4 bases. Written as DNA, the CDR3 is TGTGCCAGCAGTGAACAGGGGGCAGATACGCAGTATTTT. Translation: CASSEQGADTQYF.